This TCR beta chain was retrieved from a study of blood T cell repertoires in COVID-19. As for the study in general: T cells, B-cell-depleted T cells, or PBMCs supplied cDNA or gDNA.

This CDR3 contains 14 residues. Between the trimmed V and J ends, which lost 3 bases and 0 bases, there was a span of 8 bases. Germline V CDR1 and CDR2: DFQATT, SNEGSKA (reference sequence). Clones were read by immunoSEQ multiplex PCR, and TCRdb kept only the in-frame ones, dropping some. The table records hundreds of thousands of clones, roughly 90% of them present only once. Sequenced material: peripheral blood. The clonotype originates from a woman in her twenties or thirties with COVID-19, enrolled during active disease. The V gene is TRBV20-1, the J gene TRBJ2-2; D is ambiguous. The CDR3 sequence: CSASGPTNTGELFF. The CDR3 coding sequence is TGCAGTGCTAGTGGGCCGACGAACACCGGGGAGCTGTTTTTT.